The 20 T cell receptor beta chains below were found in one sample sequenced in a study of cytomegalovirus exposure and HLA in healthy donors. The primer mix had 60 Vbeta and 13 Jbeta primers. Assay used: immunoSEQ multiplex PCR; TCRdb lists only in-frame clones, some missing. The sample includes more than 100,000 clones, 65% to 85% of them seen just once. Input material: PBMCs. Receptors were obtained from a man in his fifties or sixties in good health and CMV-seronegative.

CDR3 sequence: CASTRRQGGQPQHF. The CDR3 coding sequence is TGCGCCAGCACCCGTAGACAGGGTGGACAGCCCCAGCATTTT. This chain connects TRBV5-1 to TRBJ1-5, with 7 bases aligning to TRBD1. The CDR3 is made up of 14 amino acids. CDR1 and CDR2 from the germline V gene are SGHRS and YFSETQ. The trim removed 6 bases at V and 7 bases at J, leaving 10 bases unmatched.

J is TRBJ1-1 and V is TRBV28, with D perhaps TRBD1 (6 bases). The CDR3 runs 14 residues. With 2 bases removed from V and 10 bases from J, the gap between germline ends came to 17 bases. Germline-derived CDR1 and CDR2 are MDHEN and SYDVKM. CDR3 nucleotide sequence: TGTGCCAGCAGTTTAATGATAGGGGGTCGGGGAGCTTTCTTT. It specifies CASSLMIGGRGAFF.

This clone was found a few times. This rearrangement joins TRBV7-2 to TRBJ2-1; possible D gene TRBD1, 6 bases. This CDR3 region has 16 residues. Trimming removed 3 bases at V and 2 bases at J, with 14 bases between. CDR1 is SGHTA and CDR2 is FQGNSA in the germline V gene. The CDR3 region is CASSLATGLTYNEQFF. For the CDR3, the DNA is TGTGCCAGCAGCTTGGCCACAGGGCTGACCTACAATGAGCAGTTCTTC.

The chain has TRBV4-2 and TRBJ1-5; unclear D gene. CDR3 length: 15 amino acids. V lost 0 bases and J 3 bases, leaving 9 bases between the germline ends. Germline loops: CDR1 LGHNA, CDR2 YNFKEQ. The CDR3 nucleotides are TGTGCCAGCAGCCAAGATCTCGGTTACAATCAGCCCCAGCATTTT. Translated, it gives CASSQDLGYNQPQHF.

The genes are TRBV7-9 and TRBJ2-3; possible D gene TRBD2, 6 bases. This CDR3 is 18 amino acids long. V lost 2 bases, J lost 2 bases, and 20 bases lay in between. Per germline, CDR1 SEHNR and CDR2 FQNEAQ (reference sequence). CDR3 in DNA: TGTGCCAGCAGCTTACTGGTGGGGGACTTAAGGATCACAGATACGCAGTATTTT. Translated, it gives CASSLLVGDLRITDTQYF.

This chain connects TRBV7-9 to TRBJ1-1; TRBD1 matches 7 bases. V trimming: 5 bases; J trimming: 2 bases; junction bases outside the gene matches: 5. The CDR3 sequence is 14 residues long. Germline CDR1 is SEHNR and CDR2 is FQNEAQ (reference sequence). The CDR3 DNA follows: TGTGCCAGCAGCAGGGGGACAGTAAACACTGAAGCTTTCTTT. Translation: CASSRGTVNTEAFF.

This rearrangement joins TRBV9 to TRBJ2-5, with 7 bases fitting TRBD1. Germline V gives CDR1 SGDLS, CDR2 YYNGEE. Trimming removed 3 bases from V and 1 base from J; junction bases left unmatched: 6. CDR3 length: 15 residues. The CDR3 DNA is TGTGCCAGCAGCGAAACCGGGACAGCCCAAGAGACCCAGTACTTC. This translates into CASSETGTAQETQYF.

For the CDR3, the DNA is TGTGCCAGCAGCTTGGGGGGGCTGGGGAACACTGAAGCTTTCTTT. This encodes CASSLGGLGNTEAFF. The chain is built from TRBV5-6 and TRBJ1-1; possible D gene TRBD1, 6 bases. Looked up from germline, CDR1 is SGHDT and CDR2 is YYEEEE. The CDR3 is 15 amino acids. V lost 0 bases, J lost 1 base, and 10 bases lay in between. Variable domain in full (rest from reference TRBV5-6 and TRBJ1-1): DAGVTQSPTHLIKTRGQQVTLRCSPKSGHDTVSWYQQALGQGPQFIFQYYEEEERQRGNFPDRFSGHQFPNYSSELNVNALLLGDSALYLCASSLGGLGNTEAFFGQGTRLTVV.

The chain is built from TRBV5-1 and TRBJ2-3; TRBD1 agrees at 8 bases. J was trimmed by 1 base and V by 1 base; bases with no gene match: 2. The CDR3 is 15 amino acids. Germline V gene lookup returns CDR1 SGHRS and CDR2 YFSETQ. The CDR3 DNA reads TGCGCCAGCAGCTTGCAGGGACAGGGCACAGATACGCAGTATTTT. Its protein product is CASSLQGQGTDTQYF.

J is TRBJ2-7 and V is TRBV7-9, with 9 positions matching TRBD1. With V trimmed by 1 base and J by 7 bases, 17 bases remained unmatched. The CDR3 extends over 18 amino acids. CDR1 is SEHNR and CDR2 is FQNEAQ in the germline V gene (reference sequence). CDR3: CASSLEPADRGQRKEQYF. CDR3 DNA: TGTGCCAGCAGCTTAGAGCCCGCGGACAGGGGCCAGAGAAAGGAGCAGTACTTC.

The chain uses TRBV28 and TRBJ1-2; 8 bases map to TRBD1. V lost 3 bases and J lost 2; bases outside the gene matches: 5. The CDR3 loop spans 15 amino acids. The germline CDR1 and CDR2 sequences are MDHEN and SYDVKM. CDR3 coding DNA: TGTGCCAGCAGTTTCACAGGACAGGGAAACTATGGCTACACCTTC. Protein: CASSFTGQGNYGYTF.

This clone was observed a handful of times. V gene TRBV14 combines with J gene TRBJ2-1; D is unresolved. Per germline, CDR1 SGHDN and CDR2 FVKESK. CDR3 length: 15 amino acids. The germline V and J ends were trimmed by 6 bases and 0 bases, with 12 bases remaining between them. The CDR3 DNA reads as TGTGCCAGCAGTCGCCCGGAGAGCTCCTACAATGAGCAGTTCTTC. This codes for CASSRPESSYNEQFF.

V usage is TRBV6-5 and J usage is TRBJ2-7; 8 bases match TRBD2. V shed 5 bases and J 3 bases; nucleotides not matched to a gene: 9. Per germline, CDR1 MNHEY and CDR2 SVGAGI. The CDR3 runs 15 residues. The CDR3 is CASSLYGGGNYEQYF. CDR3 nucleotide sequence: TGTGCCAGCAGTCTTTACGGCGGGGGGAACTACGAGCAGTACTTC.

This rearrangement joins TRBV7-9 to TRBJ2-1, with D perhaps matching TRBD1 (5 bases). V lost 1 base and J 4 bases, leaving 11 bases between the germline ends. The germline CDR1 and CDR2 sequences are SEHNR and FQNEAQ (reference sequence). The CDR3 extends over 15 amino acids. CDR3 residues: CASSLEGPGYNEQFF. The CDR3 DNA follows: TGTGCCAGCAGCTTAGAAGGGCCAGGGTACAATGAGCAGTTCTTC.

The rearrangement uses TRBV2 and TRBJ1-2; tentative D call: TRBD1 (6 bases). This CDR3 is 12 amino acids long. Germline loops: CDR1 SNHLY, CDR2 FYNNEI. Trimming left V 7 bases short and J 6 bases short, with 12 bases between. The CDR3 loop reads CASKEQGDGYTF. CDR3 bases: TGTGCCAGCAAAGAACAGGGCGATGGCTACACCTTC.

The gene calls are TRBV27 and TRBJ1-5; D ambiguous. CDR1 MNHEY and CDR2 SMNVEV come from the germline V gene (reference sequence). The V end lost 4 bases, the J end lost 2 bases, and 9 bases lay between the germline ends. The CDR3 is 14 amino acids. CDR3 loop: CASSSPTGNQPQHF. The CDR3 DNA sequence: TGTGCCAGCAGTTCCCCAACGGGCAATCAGCCCCAGCATTTT.

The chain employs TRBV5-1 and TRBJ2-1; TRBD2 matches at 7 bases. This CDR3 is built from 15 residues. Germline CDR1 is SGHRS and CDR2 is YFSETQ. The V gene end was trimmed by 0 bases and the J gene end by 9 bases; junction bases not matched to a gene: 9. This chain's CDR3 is CASSLGAGSHAEQFF. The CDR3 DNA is TGCGCCAGCAGCTTGGGAGCGGGAAGTCATGCTGAGCAGTTCTTC. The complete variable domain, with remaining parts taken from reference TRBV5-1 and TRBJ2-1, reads KAGVTQTPRYLIKTRGQQVTLSCSPISGHRSVSWYQQTPGQGLQFLFEYFSETQRNKGNFPGRFSGRQFSNSRSEMNVSTLELGDSALYLCASSLGAGSHAEQFFGPGTRLTVL.

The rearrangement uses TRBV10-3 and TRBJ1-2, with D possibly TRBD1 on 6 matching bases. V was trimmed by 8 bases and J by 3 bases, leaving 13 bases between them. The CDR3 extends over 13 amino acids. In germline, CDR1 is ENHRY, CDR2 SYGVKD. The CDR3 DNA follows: TGTGCCATCGCAGGGGTTAATGACTATGGCTACACCTTC. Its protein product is CAIAGVNDYGYTF.

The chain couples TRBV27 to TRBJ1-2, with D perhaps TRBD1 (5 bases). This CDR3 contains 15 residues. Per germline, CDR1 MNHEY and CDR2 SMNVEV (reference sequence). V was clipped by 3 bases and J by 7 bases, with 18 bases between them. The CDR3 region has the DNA TGTGCCAGCAGTTTGGGGTCAGGGATTCTTCGTGGCTACACCTTC. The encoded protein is CASSLGSGILRGYTF.

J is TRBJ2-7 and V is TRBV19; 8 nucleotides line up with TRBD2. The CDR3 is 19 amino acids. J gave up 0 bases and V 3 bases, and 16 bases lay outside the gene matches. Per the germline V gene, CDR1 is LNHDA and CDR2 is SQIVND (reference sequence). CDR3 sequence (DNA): TGTGCCAGTAGTATGAGGGCACTGGGACTAGAACGTCGCTCCTACGAGCAGTACTTC. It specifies CASSMRALGLERRSYEQYF.